The present T cell receptor beta chain was sequenced within a study of blood T cell repertoires in COVID-19. The CDR3 loop spans 16 amino acids. Germline lookup yields CDR1 MGHDK and CDR2 SYGVNS. V lost 3 bases and J lost 0, with 11 bases in between. Study processing details: Amplifying reference gene primers gave estimates of nucleated cell counts. Data came from immunoSEQ multiplex PCR; TCRdb stores just in-frame clones and leaves some out. The V and J calls and clone size were taken over from that table, and D and trimming were inferred from the DNA. The profile shows roughly 77,000 clones, 80% to 90% of them singletons.

The TCR originated in a man aged 50-59 years with active COVID-19. The sample comprised peripheral blood. V is TRBV25-1 and J is TRBJ2-2; no clear D. CDR3 in amino acids: CASSDPGGSNTGELFF. DNA of the CDR3: TGTGCCAGCAGTGACCCGGGTGGCTCGAACACCGGGGAGCTGTTTTTT.